The TCR beta chain described here comes from a study of blood T cell repertoires in COVID-19. Original data processing: Amplification with reference gene primers provided the estimates of nucleated cell counts. Here immunoSEQ multiplex PCR was the method, and the copy in TCRdb shows in-frame clones only, minus some. V and J calls and clone size are those listed in that table; D and trimming were worked out from the DNA. This repertoire shows about 81,000 clones, about 91% found once; its top ten account for about 5%. Deletions cut 0 bases from V and 0 bases from J, with 8 bases between. Germline V gene sequence: CDR1 SGHRS, CDR2 YFSETQ. The CDR3 sequence is 15 residues long.

The sequenced sample consisted of peripheral blood. The sequence was obtained from a woman aged 80 or over with active COVID-19. The chain joins TRBV5-1 to TRBJ2-3, with D possibly TRBD1 on 5 matching bases. CDR3 in DNA: TGCGCCAGCAGCTTGGCCCCAGGGAGCACAGATACGCAGTATTTT. This gives the protein CASSLAPGSTDTQYF.